Below, 3 T cell receptor beta chains from the same sample are listed, as sequenced in a study of T cell changes during pregnancy in multiple sclerosis. The method was immunoSEQ multiplex PCR; TCRdb's version includes in-frame clones alone and lacks a portion of them. The data show tens of thousands of clones, around 93% seen once. The sample was peripheral blood, taken in the first trimester of pregnancy. These receptor sequences come from a female donor with multiple sclerosis, enrolled in a pregnancy study.

A single count supports this clone. V and J are TRBV4-2 and TRBJ2-5; 9 bases line up with TRBD2. Near its end, the DNA agrees better with TRBJ2-7, so the J call may be wrong. Looked up from germline, CDR1 is LGHNA and CDR2 is YNFKEQ. This CDR3 spans 14 amino acids. Written as DNA, the CDR3 is TGTGCCAGCAGCCGGACTAGCGAATCCTACGAGCAGTACTTC. Protein: CASSRTSESYEQYF.

The chain links TRBV11-3 to TRBJ2-7, with 11 bases aligning to TRBD2. Losses at the gene ends were 4 bases for V and 4 bases for J; bases not matched to a gene: 15. CDR1 is SGHNT, CDR2 YENEEA, per germline. The CDR3 runs 18 residues. The CDR3 region is CASSSRGGGSGRVYEQYF. CDR3 DNA sequence: TGTGCCAGCAGCTCCCGTGGGGGGGGTAGCGGGAGGGTATACGAGCAGTACTTC. Variable domain in full (rest from reference TRBV11-3 and TRBJ2-7): EAGVVQSPRYKIIEKKQPVAFWCNPISGHNTLYWYLQNLGQGPELLIRYENEEAVDDSQLPKDRFSAERLKGVDSTLKIQPAELGDSAVYLCASSSRGGGSGRVYEQYFGPGTRLTVT.

The chain joins TRBV7-9 to TRBJ2-7; D possibly corresponds to TRBD1 (6 bases). Trimming stripped 5 bases from V and 3 bases from J, with 17 bases between. The CDR3 length is 15 residues. Germline assignment: CDR1 SEHNR and CDR2 FQNEAQ (reference sequence). In DNA form, the CDR3 reads TGTGCCAGCAGCCCCCGCTTGGGGGCGAACTACGAGCAGTACTTC. This codes for CASSPRLGANYEQYF.